This is a list of T cell receptor beta chains from one sample in a study of breast tumors, draining lymph nodes, adjacent tissues. Using its own MiXCR run on the multiplex PCR reads, TCRdb lists one record per CDR3 protein. This table has approximately 230,000 distinct CDR3 sequences, 34% appearing once. Sequencing was carried out using axillary lymph node tissue. The receptors were gathered from a female donor with breast cancer. Some clones in this sample may be carry-over from other donors' samples. Each CDR3 is given with its conserved first and last residue. The D gene is left open where the match is weak. Clone size appears in some rows only: once, few, many, or a class for an expanded clone.

TRBJ2-5,TRBV29-1,many,TRBD1,TGCAGCGTTGTGGGACAGGGTGAGACCCAGTACTTC,CSVVGQGETQYF
TRBJ1-2,TRBV19,many,NA,TGTGCCAGTTCCTCTCGGGACGGCTATGGCTACACCTTC,CASSSRDGYGYTF
TRBJ1-6,TRBV19,many,TRBD1,TGTGCCAGTAGTGGCCGGACAGGGGGAGGTAATTCACCCCTCCACTTT,CASSGRTGGGNSPLHF
TRBJ2-3,TRBV2,many,NA,TGTGCCAGCAGTGAAGCGCTGGGGGATACGCAGTATTTT,CASSEALGDTQYF
TRBJ2-1,TRBV20-1,NA,NA,TGCAGTGCCCGGGGGAGAAGCTCCTACAATGAGCAGTTCTTC,CSARGRSSYNEQFF
TRBJ2-1,TRBV2,few,TRBD2,TGTGCCAGCAGTGCCCCCGGACTAGCCTCCTACAATGAGCAGTTCTTC,CASSAPGLASYNEQFF
TRBJ2-5,TRBV4-3,NA,TRBD2,TGCGCCAGCAGCCAAGATGGGGCGGGGGGGCAAGGGACCCAGTACTTC,CASSQDGAGGQGTQYF
TRBJ2-1,TRBV19,many,TRBD2,TGTGCCAGTAGTCCCGAACTAGCGGGATTATACAATGAGCAGTTCTTC,CASSPELAGLYNEQFF
TRBJ1-2,TRBV2,many,NA,TGTGCCAGCGGGGGGCAGGGGAACTATGGCTACACCTTC,CASGGQGNYGYTF
TRBJ1-4,TRBV2,NA,NA,TGTGCCAGCAGTGATACAGGGATCGGTGAAAAACTGTTTTTT,CASSDTGIGEKLFF
TRBJ2-7,TRBV14,many,NA,TGTGCCAGCAGCCTGTTAGATAAGGGCCTACGGGACTCCCTCACCTCCTACGAGCAGTACTTC,CASSLLDKGLRDSLTSYEQYF
TRBJ1-6,TRBV9,medium-sized,NA,TGTGCCAGCAGCGTACTGGAGGGGAATTCACCCCTCCACTTT,CASSVLEGNSPLHF
TRBJ1-4,TRBV7-9,NA,NA,TGTGCCAGCAGCTCCCTAAAGGAAAATGAAAAACTGTTTTTT,CASSSLKENEKLFF
TRBJ1-2,TRBV6-1,many,NA,TGTGCCAGCAGTGAGTGGCAGGGACGCGGCTACACCTTC,CASSEWQGRGYTF
TRBJ1-2,TRBV20-1,many,TRBD1,TGCAGTGCTAAAAAAGTCCGACAGGGGGTCTATGGCTACACCTTC,CSAKKVRQGVYGYTF
TRBJ2-6,TRBV11-3,once,TRBD2,TGTGCCAGCAGCCTCGTATGGGGGGGTCAGGGTGGGGCCAACGTCCTGACTTTC,CASSLVWGGQGGANVLTF
TRBJ1-4,TRBV6-5,few,NA,TGTGCCAGCAGTTACTCGGGACATCTTAATGAAAAACTGTTTTTT,CASSYSGHLNEKLFF
TRBJ1-6,TRBV6-2/TRBV6-3,few,NA,TGTGCCAGCAGTTACCTTGGACAGCATAATTCACCCCTCCACTTT,CASSYLGQHNSPLHF
TRBJ2-1,TRBV15,NA,NA,TGTGCCACCAGCAGCTTAGGGAACGCACGACTCGACAATGAGCAGTTCTTC,CATSSLGNARLDNEQFF
TRBJ2-7,TRBV30,many,NA,TGTGCCTGGGAGACCTGGGACGGAGACTCCTACGAGCAGTACTTC,CAWETWDGDSYEQYF
TRBJ1-1,TRBV20-1,NA,TRBD1,TGCAGTGTACTGGGACAGGGCTATAAGAACACTGAAGCTTTCTTT,CSVLGQGYKNTEAFF
TRBJ1-3,TRBV20-1,NA,NA,TGCAGTGCTAGAGATCTCTTCGACGGAAACACCATATATTTT,CSARDLFDGNTIYF
TRBJ1-2,TRBV7-2,many,TRBD1,TGTGCCAGCAGCTTAAAGACAGGGGGCGATTATGGCTACACCTTC,CASSLKTGGDYGYTF
TRBJ2-7,TRBV14,many,NA,TGTGCCAGCAGCCAAGAGTTCGGCTATTTGCCCAGCGAGCAGTACTTC,CASSQEFGYLPSEQYF
TRBJ2-7,TRBV11-3,few,TRBD2,TGTGCCAGCAGCTCGGCGGGAGCGACCCTCTACGAGCAGTACTTC,CASSSAGATLYEQYF
TRBJ1-6,TRBV20-1,many,TRBD1,TGCAGTGCTCTCGGACAGGGAGATGGGTGGAATTCACCCCTCCACTTT,CSALGQGDGWNSPLHF
TRBJ2-5,TRBV9,many,TRBD2,TGTGCCAGCAGCGTATCGGGGGGGTTGGTGGAGACCCAGTACTTC,CASSVSGGLVETQYF
TRBJ1-5,TRBV19,many,TRBD1,TGTGCCAGTAGTATAGGGGCAGGGGGCGGGCAGCCCCAGCATTTT,CASSIGAGGGQPQHF
TRBJ2-7,TRBV15,many,NA,TGTGCCACCAGCAGAGTGGGGGGAGGAAGCTCCTACGAGCAGTACTTC,CATSRVGGGSSYEQYF
TRBJ2-1,TRBV5-6,many,NA,TGTGCCAGCAGCTTGGCATCGGGGGCTGATGAGCAGTTCTTC,CASSLASGADEQFF
TRBJ2-2,TRBV9,many,TRBD2,TGTGCCAGCAGCGATAGCGGGAGCTGGACCGGGGAGCTGTTTTTT,CASSDSGSWTGELFF
TRBJ2-5,TRBV2,once,TRBD2,TGTGCTAGAGATATCGTACGGCTAGCGGAAGAGACCCAGTACTTC,CARDIVRLAEETQYF
TRBJ2-2,TRBV5-1,NA,TRBD1,TGCGCCAGCAGCTTGGGGGGACAGGGTGGAACCGGGGAGCTGTTTTTT,CASSLGGQGGTGELFF
TRBJ1-3,TRBV7-6,NA,NA,TGTGCCAGCAGCTTATGGACTAGCGGGGCCTCTGGAAACACCATATATTTT,CASSLWTSGASGNTIYF
TRBJ2-1,TRBV7-9,NA,TRBD2,TGTGCCAGCAGCTTAGTCCTAGCGGGAGGGACCTACAATGAGCAGTTCTTC,CASSLVLAGGTYNEQFF
TRBJ2-3,TRBV7-9,NA,TRBD1,TGTGCCAGCAGCTTAGACAGGGGGTTTAGCACAGATACGCAGTATTTT,CASSLDRGFSTDTQYF
TRBJ2-7,TRBV6-5,many,TRBD2,TGTGCCAGCAGTCTCGGGACTAGCGCCACCTACGAGCAGTACTTC,CASSLGTSATYEQYF
TRBJ2-1,TRBV18,NA,NA,TGTGCCAGCTCACCGGAGTCTAGCAATGAGCAGTTCTTC,CASSPESSNEQFF
TRBJ2-7,TRBV6-1,many,NA,TGTGCCAGCAGTGAAGGCAGGGGCGCCCTATACTACGAGCAGTACTTC,CASSEGRGALYYEQYF
TRBJ1-4,TRBV4-3,many,TRBD1,TGCGCCAGCAGCCAAGATAAGACAGGGAGGTATGAAAAACTGTTTTTT,CASSQDKTGRYEKLFF
TRBJ2-7,TRBV6-5,many,TRBD2,TGTGCCAGCAGTTTTCTAGCGGGAGGTCGCCCAGGCAGCTCCTACGAGCAGTACTTC,CASSFLAGGRPGSSYEQYF
TRBJ1-5,TRBV4-2,many,TRBD1,TGTGCCAGCAGCCAAGGGATTGGACAGGGAGGGCAGCCCCAGCATTTT,CASSQGIGQGGQPQHF
TRBJ1-4,TRBV15,NA,NA,TGTGCCACCAGCAGAAGTCAGGGGCCAACTGGGGGGGAAAAACTGTTTTTT,CATSRSQGPTGGEKLFF
TRBJ2-5,TRBV5-4,many,NA,TGTGCCAGCAGCTTCTCTAGCCGGGAGACCCAGTACTTC,CASSFSSRETQYF
TRBJ2-3,TRBV29-1,NA,TRBD2,TGCAGCGTTAGGGCTAGCGGGGCCACAGATACGCAGTATTTT,CSVRASGATDTQYF
TRBJ1-6,TRBV2,NA,TRBD1,TGTGCCAGCACCCAGGACAGGGCCCCGAATTCACCCCTCCACTTT,CASTQDRAPNSPLHF
TRBJ2-7,TRBV20-1,many,NA,TGCAGTGCCAGTGACTTAGGAAGCTCCTACGAGCAGTACTTC,CSASDLGSSYEQYF
TRBJ2-5,TRBV20-1,many,TRBD2,TGCAGTGCTCAGCCGGGACTAGCTGTTGAGACCCAGTACTTC,CSAQPGLAVETQYF
TRBJ1-6,TRBV19,many,NA,TGTGCCAGTAGTATAGTCTCGGTGGGGTTAGCGCCACCCCTCCACTTT,CASSIVSVGLAPPLHF
TRBJ1-1,TRBV9,NA,NA,TGTGCCAGCAGCCTAACCCCGGTCGGAACTGAAGCTTTCTTT,CASSLTPVGTEAFF
TRBJ1-2,TRBV2,many,NA,TGTGCCAGCAGCCGAACGGGACAACCTCGAAGGGGCTACACCTTC,CASSRTGQPRRGYTF
TRBJ2-1,TRBV11-3,many,TRBD2,TGTGCCAGCAGCCCAAGGACTAGCGGGAGATATGGCAATGAGCAGTTCTTC,CASSPRTSGRYGNEQFF
TRBJ2-3,TRBV11-2,NA,NA,TGTGCCAGCAGCTTAGTGGTCAGGGCGGTGTTGGATACGCAGTATTTT,CASSLVVRAVLDTQYF
TRBJ2-1,TRBV6-6,NA,TRBD2,TGTGCCAGCAGCCGGACTAGCGGGGGGGCTGGTGAGCAGTTCTTC,CASSRTSGGAGEQFF
TRBJ2-3,TRBV18,few,NA,TGTGCCAGCTCACCTGGGCAGGTGTCTTCTGATACGCAGTATTTT,CASSPGQVSSDTQYF
TRBJ1-4,TRBV9,many,TRBD1,TGTGCCAGCAGCCCCACAGGGGGCGGAAATGAAAAACTGTTTTTT,CASSPTGGGNEKLFF
TRBJ2-1,TRBV11-2,NA,TRBD2,TGTGCCAGCAGCTCCACTAGCGGCCAGGGCGGGAGTGAGCAGTTCTTC,CASSSTSGQGGSEQFF
TRBJ2-5,TRBV10-2,many,NA,TGCGCCAGCAGTGAAGCGGGTGAAGCAGTTACATACTTC,CASSEAGEAVTYF
TRBJ2-1,TRBV29-1,many,TRBD1,TGCAGCGTCGACAGGGGGCGCGGGTACAATGAGCAGTTCTTC,CSVDRGRGYNEQFF